This T cell receptor (beta chain) was found in a study of blood T cell repertoires in COVID-19. Across the study: Sites across the United States, Italy and Spain contributed samples from acute and convalescent COVID-19.

Germline CDR1 reads SEHNR; CDR2 reads FQNEAQ (reference sequence). The CDR3 contains 15 residues. The V and J ends lost 1 base and 1 base respectively, with 10 bases between them. The authors' processing: Reference gene primer amplification gave nucleated cell count estimates. Libraries were prepared by immunoSEQ multiplex PCR; TCRdb keeps only in-frame clonotypes and omits some of them. Clone size and V and J calls were adopted from that table, with D and trimming inferred from the DNA. In the table there are 75,000 to 100,000 clones, 70% to 90% of which are singletons. The sample taken for sequencing was peripheral blood. J is TRBJ1-1 and V is TRBV7-9, with a tentative D call TRBD1 (5 bases). The source is a woman of 80 years or more with acute or convalescent COVID-19. The CDR3 DNA is TGTGCCAGCAGCTTAGAGCAGGGCGGGAACACTGAAGCTTTCTTT. This codes for CASSLEQGGNTEAFF.